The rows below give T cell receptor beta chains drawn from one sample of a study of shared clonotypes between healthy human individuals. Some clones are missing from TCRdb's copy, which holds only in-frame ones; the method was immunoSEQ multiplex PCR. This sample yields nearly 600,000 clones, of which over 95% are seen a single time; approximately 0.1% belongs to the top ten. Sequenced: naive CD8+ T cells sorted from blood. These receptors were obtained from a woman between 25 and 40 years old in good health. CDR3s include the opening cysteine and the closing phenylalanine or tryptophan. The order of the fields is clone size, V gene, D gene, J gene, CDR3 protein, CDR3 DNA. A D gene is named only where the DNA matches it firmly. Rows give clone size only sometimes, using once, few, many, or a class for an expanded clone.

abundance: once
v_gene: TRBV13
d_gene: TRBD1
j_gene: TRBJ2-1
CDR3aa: CASSLGTGFNEQFF
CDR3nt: TGTGCCAGCAGCTTAGGGACAGGGTTCAATGAGCAGTTCTTC

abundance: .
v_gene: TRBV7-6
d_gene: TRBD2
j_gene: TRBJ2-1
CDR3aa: CASSLESSGSVSYNEQFF
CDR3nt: TGTGCCAGCAGCTTAGAAAGTAGCGGGAGCGTATCCTACAATGAGCAGTTCTTC

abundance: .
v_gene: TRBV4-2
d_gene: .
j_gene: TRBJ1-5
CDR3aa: CASSQERDPNQPQHF
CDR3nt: TGTGCCAGCAGCCAGGAAAGGGACCCCAATCAGCCCCAGCATTTT

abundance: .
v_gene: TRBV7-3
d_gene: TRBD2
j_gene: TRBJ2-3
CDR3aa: CASGASGGGTDTQYF
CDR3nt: TGTGCCAGCGGCGCTAGCGGAGGGGGCACAGATACGCAGTATTTT

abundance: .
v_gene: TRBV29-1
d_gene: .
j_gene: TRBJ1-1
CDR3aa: CSVRRLNTEAFF
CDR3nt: TGCAGCGTCCGCAGACTGAACACTGAAGCTTTCTTT

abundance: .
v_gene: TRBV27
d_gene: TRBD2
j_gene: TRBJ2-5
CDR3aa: CASGTRGETQYF
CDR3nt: TGTGCCAGCGGGACTAGGGGGGAGACCCAGTACTTC

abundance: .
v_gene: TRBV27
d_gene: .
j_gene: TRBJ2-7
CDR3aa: CASSSGGRYEQYF
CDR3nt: TGTGCCAGCTCCTCGGGGGGCAGGTACGAGCAGTACTTC

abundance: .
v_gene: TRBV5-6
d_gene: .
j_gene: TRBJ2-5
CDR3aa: CASSLGSGTQYF
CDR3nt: TGTGCCAGCAGCTTGGGTTCTGGGACCCAGTACTTC

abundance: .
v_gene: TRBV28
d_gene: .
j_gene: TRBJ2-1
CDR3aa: CASSLHSSYNEQFF
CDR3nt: TGTGCCAGCAGTTTACATAGCTCCTACAATGAGCAGTTCTTC

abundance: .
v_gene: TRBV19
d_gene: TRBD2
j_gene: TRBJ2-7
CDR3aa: CASSISSGRPPYEQYF
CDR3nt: TGTGCCAGTAGTATAAGTAGCGGGAGACCTCCCTACGAGCAGTACTTC

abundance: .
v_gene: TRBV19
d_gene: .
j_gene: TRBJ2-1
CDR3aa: CASSTGNYNEQFF
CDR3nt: TGTGCCAGTAGTACTGGAAATTACAATGAGCAGTTCTTC

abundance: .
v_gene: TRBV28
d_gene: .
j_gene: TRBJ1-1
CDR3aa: CASTTLRTEAFF
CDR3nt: TGTGCCAGCACCACACTGAGGACTGAAGCTTTCTTT

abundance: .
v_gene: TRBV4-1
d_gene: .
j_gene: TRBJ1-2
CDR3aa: CASSQDAENYGYTF
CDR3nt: TGCGCCAGCAGCCAAGATGCAGAGAACTATGGCTACACCTTC